The rows below give T cell receptor beta chains drawn from one sample of a study of STAT5B mutations in CD4+ large granular lymphocyte leukemia. Data came from immunoSEQ multiplex PCR; TCRdb stores just in-frame clones and leaves some out. The sample lists 30,000 or so clones, 79% occurring once. Sequencing was performed on CD4+ T cells from blood buffy coats. The receptors shown here come from a human donor in good health. CDR3s include the opening cysteine and the closing phenylalanine or tryptophan. Each record gives: clone size, V gene, J gene, D gene, CDR3 DNA, CDR3 protein. The D gene is left open where the match is weak. Clone size appears in some rows only: once, few, many, or a class for an expanded clone.

>once|TRBV19|TRBJ2-1|NA
TGTGCCAGTAGTATAGGGACTCCTTCCTACAATGAGCAGTTCTTC
CASSIGTPSYNEQFF
>NA|TRBV11-3|TRBJ2-7|NA
TGTGCCAGCAGCTTAGATCTCGGCGGGATTAGCTCCTACGAGCAGTACTTC
CASSLDLGGISSYEQYF
>NA|TRBV5-1|TRBJ2-5|TRBD2
TGCGCCAGCAGCTTGAGGGGTAGCGGGGAGACCCAGTACTTC
CASSLRGSGETQYF
>NA|TRBV5-1|TRBJ1-6|NA
TGCGCCAGCAGCTTGGCGGAAAGTTATTCACCCCTCCACTTT
CASSLAESYSPLHF
>NA|TRBV9|TRBJ2-3|NA
TGTGCCAGCAGCGTAGACCCGACTAGTGGTACGCAGTATTTT
CASSVDPTSGTQYF
>few|TRBV19|TRBJ1-2|TRBD1
TGTGCCAGTAGTAAGGACAGGTTCTATGGCTACACCTTC
CASSKDRFYGYTF
>NA|TRBV9|TRBJ2-1|TRBD2
TGTGCCAGCAGCGTAGGAGCGGGGGGGAATTTTGGTGAGCAGTTCTTC
CASSVGAGGNFGEQFF
>NA|TRBV11-3|TRBJ2-3|TRBD2
TGTGCCAGCAGCTCCTACGCGGGGGAGGTGTCGCAGTATTTT
CASSSYAGEVSQYF
>NA|TRBV28|TRBJ1-2|NA
TGTGCCAGCAGTTCCCCGGAGGCGCCCTATGGCTACACCTTC
CASSSPEAPYGYTF
>once|TRBV9|TRBJ1-5|NA
TGTGCCAGCAGCGTAGGAGCAGCTAATAGCAATCAGCCCCAGCATTTT
CASSVGAANSNQPQHF
>NA|TRBV5-4|TRBJ1-5|NA
TGTGCCAGCAGCTTGTGGGGGGTCCCCAATCAGCCCCAGCATTTT
CASSLWGVPNQPQHF
>NA|TRBV11-3|TRBJ2-1|NA
TGTGCCAGCAGCTCGCAGGATGAGCAGTTCTTC
CASSSQDEQFF
>once|TRBV7-9|TRBJ1-4|TRBD1
TGTGCCAGCAGCCGGGGACAGGGTAGTTTTGAAAAACTGTTTTTT
CASSRGQGSFEKLFF
>few|TRBV5-4|TRBJ1-1|TRBD1
TGTGCCAGCACGAAACGACAGGGAGACACTGAAGCTTTCTTT
CASTKRQGDTEAFF
>NA|TRBV6-8|TRBJ2-7|NA
TGTGCCAGCACCCAAGGGCTATACCACGAGCAGTACTTC
CASTQGLYHEQYF
>NA|TRBV28|TRBJ2-7|NA
TGTGCCAGTAAGGGGATAGCGGAGCAGTACTTC
CASKGIAEQYF
>NA|TRBV10-3|TRBJ1-2|NA
TGTGCCATCAGTGACAAGGGGAACCATGGCTACACCTTC
CAISDKGNHGYTF
>NA|TRBV10-3|TRBJ1-1|NA
TGTGCCATCAGTGAGTCAAGAAAACGGGACACTGAAGCTTTCTTT
CAISESRKRDTEAFF
>NA|TRBV18|TRBJ2-7|NA
TGTGCCAGCTCACACTCGGCACCGGCCGAGCAGTACTTC
CASSHSAPAEQYF
>few|TRBV19|TRBJ2-2|TRBD1
TGTGCCAGTAAGGACAGGGTGAGAAACGGGGAGCTGTTTTTT
CASKDRVRNGELFF
>NA|TRBV11-3|TRBJ2-7|NA
TGTGCCAGCAGCTTAGGGGACTCCGGGCCCTACGAGCAGTACTTC
CASSLGDSGPYEQYF
>NA|TRBV6-1|TRBJ2-7|NA
TGTGCCAGCAGTGGAGAAGGTCCTACCTACGAGCAGTACTTC
CASSGEGPTYEQYF
>few|TRBV6-1|TRBJ2-7|NA
TGTGCCAGCAGCCCCGGACCTGAGGAGTACTTC
CASSPGPEEYF
>NA|TRBV2|TRBJ2-7|TRBD1
TGTGCCAGCAATGGACAGGGGATATACGAGCAGTACTTC
CASNGQGIYEQYF
>NA|TRBV16|TRBJ1-6|NA
TGTGCCAGCAGCCAATCGGTCGGGAGCGCTTCACCCCTCCACTTT
CASSQSVGSASPLHF
>NA|TRBV6-1|TRBJ2-3|TRBD2
TGTGCCAGCAGTGAATGGACTAGCGCAACTAGCACAGATACGCAGTATTTT
CASSEWTSATSTDTQYF
>few|TRBV6-1|TRBJ2-7|TRBD2
TGTGCCAGCAGTGTAGCGGGAGGTAGTTACGAGCAGTACTTC
CASSVAGGSYEQYF
>NA|TRBV19|TRBJ2-7|TRBD1
TGTGCCAGTAGTATAGCCGGGACAGGGGATTACGAGCAGTACTTC
CASSIAGTGDYEQYF
>few|TRBV4-2|TRBJ1-2|TRBD1
TGTGCCAGCAGCCAAGATGTTCAGGGGGGCTATGGCTACACCTTC
CASSQDVQGGYGYTF
>few|TRBV7-9|TRBJ1-2|TRBD1
TGTGCCAGCAGCTTTCAGGGGGAGGTTCATGGCTACACCTTC
CASSFQGEVHGYTF
>NA|TRBV27|TRBJ2-3|TRBD2
TGTGCCAGCAGTCCCGTAGCGGTGGGGGGGACAGATACGCAGTATTTT
CASSPVAVGGTDTQYF
>NA|TRBV5-4|TRBJ2-2|NA
TGTGCCAGCAGCTTCGGCGAGCAAATCACCGGGGAGCTGTTTTTT
CASSFGEQITGELFF
>once|TRBV6-5|TRBJ2-1|NA
TGTGCCAGCAGTTACTCGAACAGATACAATGAGCAGTTCTTC
CASSYSNRYNEQFF
>NA|TRBV6-5|TRBJ1-2|TRBD1
TGTGCCAGCAAGGGTGGACAGGGCCCATATGGCTACACCTTC
CASKGGQGPYGYTF
>NA|TRBV19|TRBJ1-5|NA
TGTGCCAGTACCGACATCGGCGGGCGGCGGAAGATAGGAAATCAGCCCCAGCATTTT
CASTDIGGRRKIGNQPQHF
>NA|TRBV14|TRBJ2-1|NA
TGTGCCAGCAGCCAAGACCAGGGCTCCTACAATGAGCAGTTCTTC
CASSQDQGSYNEQFF
>NA|TRBV7-8|TRBJ2-1|NA
TGTGCCAGCAGCCGAGCCCTCGGGAGCCTTTCCTACAATGAGCAGTTCTTC
CASSRALGSLSYNEQFF
>NA|TRBV30|TRBJ1-2|NA
TGTGCCTGGAGTACAGGGTTGGACTATGGCTACACCTTC
CAWSTGLDYGYTF
>few|TRBV19|TRBJ1-3|NA
TGTGCCAGTAACCGGGGTGGCTCTGGAAACACCATATATTTT
CASNRGGSGNTIYF
>NA|TRBV11-1|TRBJ2-7|NA
TGTGCCAGCAGCTTAGGTCAGGGGCGCGACGAGCAGTACTTC
CASSLGQGRDEQYF
>NA|TRBV27|TRBJ2-7|NA
TGTGCCAGCAGTTCAGTCCCCCCCCTCTACGAGCAGTACTTC
CASSSVPPLYEQYF
>NA|TRBV5-1|TRBJ1-2|TRBD1
TGCGCCAGCAGCACGACAGGGGGCAACTATGGCTACACCTTC
CASSTTGGNYGYTF
>NA|TRBV29-1|TRBJ1-2|TRBD1
TGCAGCGTTAGGGACAGTAACTATGGCTACACCTTC
CSVRDSNYGYTF
>once|TRBV6-1|TRBJ1-1|NA
TGTGCCAGCAGTCCCACGTACCCCTCAAAAGCTTTCTTT
CASSPTYPSKAFF
>few|TRBV7-8|TRBJ2-7|TRBD2
TGTGCCAGCAGCTTCACCGAGCCCGGACTAGCTGTCGAGCAGTACTTC
CASSFTEPGLAVEQYF